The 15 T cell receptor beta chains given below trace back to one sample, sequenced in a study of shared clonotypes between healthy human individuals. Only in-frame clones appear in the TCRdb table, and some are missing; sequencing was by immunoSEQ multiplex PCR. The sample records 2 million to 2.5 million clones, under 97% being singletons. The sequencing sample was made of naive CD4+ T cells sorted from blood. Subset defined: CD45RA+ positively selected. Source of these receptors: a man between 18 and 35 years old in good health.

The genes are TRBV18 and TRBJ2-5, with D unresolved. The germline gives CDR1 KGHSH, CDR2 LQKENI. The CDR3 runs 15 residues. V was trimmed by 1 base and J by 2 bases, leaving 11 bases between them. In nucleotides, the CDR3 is TGTGCCAGCTCACCACTTGGTACGGATCAAGAGACCCAGTACTTC. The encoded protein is CASSPLGTDQETQYF.

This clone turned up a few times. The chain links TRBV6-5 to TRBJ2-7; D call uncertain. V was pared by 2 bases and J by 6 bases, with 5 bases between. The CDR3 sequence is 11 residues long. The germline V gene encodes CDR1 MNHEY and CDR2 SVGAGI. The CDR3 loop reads CASSYRTEQYF. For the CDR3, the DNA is TGTGCCAGCAGTTACAGGACCGAGCAGTACTTC.

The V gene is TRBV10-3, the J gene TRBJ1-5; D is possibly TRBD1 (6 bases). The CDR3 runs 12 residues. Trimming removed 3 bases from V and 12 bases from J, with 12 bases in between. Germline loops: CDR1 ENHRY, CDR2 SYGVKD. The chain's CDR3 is CAISEPGGLQHF. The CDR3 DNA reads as TGTGCCATCAGTGAACCGGGGGGGCTCCAGCATTTT.

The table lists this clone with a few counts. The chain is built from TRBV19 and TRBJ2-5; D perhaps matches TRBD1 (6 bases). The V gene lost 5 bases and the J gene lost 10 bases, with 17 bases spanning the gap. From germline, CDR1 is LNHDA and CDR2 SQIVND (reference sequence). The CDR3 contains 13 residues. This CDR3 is CASSELAIGGQYF. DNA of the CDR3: TGTGCCAGTAGTGAGCTAGCCATAGGGGGCCAGTACTTC.

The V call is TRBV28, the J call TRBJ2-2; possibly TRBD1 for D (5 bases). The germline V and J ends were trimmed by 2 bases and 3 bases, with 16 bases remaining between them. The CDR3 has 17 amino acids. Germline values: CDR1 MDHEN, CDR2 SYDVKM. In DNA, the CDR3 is TGTGCCAGCAGTTTACAGCGACAGCTAGAGTACACCGGGGAGCTGTTTTTT. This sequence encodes CASSLQRQLEYTGELFF.

CDR3 in amino acids: CATDPGLNTGELFF. CDR3 nucleotides: TGTGCCACCGACCCGGGACTGAACACCGGGGAGCTGTTTTTT. This chain links TRBV7-9 with TRBJ2-2; TRBD2 is a possible D gene (6 bases). V was trimmed by 10 bases and J by 1 base, leaving 13 bases between them. Germline lookup yields CDR1 SEHNR and CDR2 FQNEAQ (reference sequence). The CDR3 sequence is 14 residues long.

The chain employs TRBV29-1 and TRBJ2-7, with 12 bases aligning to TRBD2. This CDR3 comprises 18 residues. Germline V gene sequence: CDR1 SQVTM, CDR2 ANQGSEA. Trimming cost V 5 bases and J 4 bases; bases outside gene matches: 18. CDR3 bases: TGCAGCGTTTCACAGGAGCGACTAGCGGGAGTGGGGGGGTACGAGCAGTACTTC. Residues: CSVSQERLAGVGGYEQYF.

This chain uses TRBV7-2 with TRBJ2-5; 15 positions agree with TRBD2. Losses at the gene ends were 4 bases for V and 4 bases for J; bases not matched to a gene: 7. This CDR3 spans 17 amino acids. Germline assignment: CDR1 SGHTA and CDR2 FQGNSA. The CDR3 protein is CASSSGLAGGSGETQYF. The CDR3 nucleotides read TGTGCCAGCAGCTCGGGACTAGCGGGAGGAAGCGGAGAGACCCAGTACTTC.

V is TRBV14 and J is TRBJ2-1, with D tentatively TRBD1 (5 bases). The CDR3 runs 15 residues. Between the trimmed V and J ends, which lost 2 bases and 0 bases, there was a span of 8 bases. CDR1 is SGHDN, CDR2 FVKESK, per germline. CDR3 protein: CASSQQGSSYNEQFF. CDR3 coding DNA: TGTGCCAGCAGCCAACAGGGAAGCTCCTACAATGAGCAGTTCTTC.

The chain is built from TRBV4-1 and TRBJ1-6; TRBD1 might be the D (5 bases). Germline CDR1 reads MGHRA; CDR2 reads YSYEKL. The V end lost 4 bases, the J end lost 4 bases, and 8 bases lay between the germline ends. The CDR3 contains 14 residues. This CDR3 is CASSRQRYNSPLHF. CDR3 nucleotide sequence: TGCGCCAGCAGCCGACAGAGATATAATTCACCCCTCCACTTT.

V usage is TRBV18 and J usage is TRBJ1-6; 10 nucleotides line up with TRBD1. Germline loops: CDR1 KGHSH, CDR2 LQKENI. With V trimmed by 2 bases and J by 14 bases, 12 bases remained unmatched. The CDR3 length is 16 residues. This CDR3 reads CASSPTGTGVLASLHF. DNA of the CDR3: TGTGCCAGCTCACCAACCGGGACAGGGGTGTTGGCGTCCCTCCACTTT.

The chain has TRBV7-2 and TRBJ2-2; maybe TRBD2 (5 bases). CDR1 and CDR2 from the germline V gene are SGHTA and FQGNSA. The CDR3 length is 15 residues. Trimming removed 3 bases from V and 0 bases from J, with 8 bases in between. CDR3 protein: CASSLQRSNTGELFF. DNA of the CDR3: TGTGCCAGCAGCTTGCAGCGGTCGAACACCGGGGAGCTGTTTTTT. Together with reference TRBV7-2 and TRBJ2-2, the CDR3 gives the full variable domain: GAGVSQSPSNKVTEKGKDVELRCDPISGHTALYWYRQSLGQGLEFLIYFQGNSAPDKSGLPSDRFSAERTGGSVSTLTIQRTQQEDSAVYLCASSLQRSNTGELFFGEGSRLTVL.

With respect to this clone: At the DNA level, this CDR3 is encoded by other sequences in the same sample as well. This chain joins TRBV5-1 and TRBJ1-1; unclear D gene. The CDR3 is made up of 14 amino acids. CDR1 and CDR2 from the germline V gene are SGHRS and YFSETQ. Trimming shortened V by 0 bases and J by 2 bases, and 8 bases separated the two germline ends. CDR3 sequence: CASSLDTLNTEAFF. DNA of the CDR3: TGCGCCAGCAGCTTGGACACCCTTAACACTGAAGCTTTCTTT.

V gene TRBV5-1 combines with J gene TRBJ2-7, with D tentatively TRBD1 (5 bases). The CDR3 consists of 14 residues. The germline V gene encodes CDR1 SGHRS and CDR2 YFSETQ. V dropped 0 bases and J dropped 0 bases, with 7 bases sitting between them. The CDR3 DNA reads TGCGCCAGCAGCTTGGAGGACAACTCCTACGAGCAGTACTTC. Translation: CASSLEDNSYEQYF.

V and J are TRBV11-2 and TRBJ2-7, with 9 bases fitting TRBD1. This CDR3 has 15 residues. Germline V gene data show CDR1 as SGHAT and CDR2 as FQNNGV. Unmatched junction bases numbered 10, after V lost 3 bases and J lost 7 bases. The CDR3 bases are TGTGCCAGCAGCTTCTCACGGGACAGGGTATGGGAGCAGTACTTC. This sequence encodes CASSFSRDRVWEQYF.